This T cell receptor beta chain was identified during a study of T cell responses to AZD1222 COVID-19 vaccine. Concerning this clone itself: Its antigen is undetermined.

Study conclusions and caveats: Reports indicate that nearly half of spike-specific TCRs are directed at unmutated variant regions. There were repertoire samples only from the period after the peak T cell response. Clonal diversity was possibly underestimated, and the donors were mostly white British, with more females. Baseline seropositivity occurred in only a handful of AZD1222 recipients.

Clones were sequenced by immunoSEQ multiplex PCR, and TCRdb holds only the in-frame ones, with some missing. Here the sample spans some 150,000 clones, 85% to 95% being singletons. The CDR3 extends over 11 amino acids. Trimming took 0 bases from V and 6 from J, leaving 5 bases between them. Germline CDR1 reads GTSNPN; CDR2 reads SVGIG (reference sequence). The sequencing used peripheral blood, collected 28 days after the second AZD1222 dose. The sequence was obtained from an adult who received the AZD1222 COVID-19 vaccine. This chain joins TRBV30 and TRBJ1-1; no definite D call. This chain's CDR3 is CAWSVLAEAFF. The DNA for the CDR3 is TGTGCCTGGAGTGTACTTGCTGAAGCTTTCTTT. The whole variable domain, filled in from reference TRBV30 and TRBJ1-1, reads SQTIHQWPATLVQPVGSPLSLECTVEGTSNPNLYWYRQAAGRGLQLLFYSVGIGQISSEVPQNLSASRPQDRQFILSSKKLLLSDSGFYLCAWSVLAEAFFGQGTRLTVV.